This note documents a single T cell receptor beta chain sequence. Antigen unknown. CDR1 is LNHDA and CDR2 is SQIVND in the germline V gene (reference sequence). The germline V and J ends were trimmed by 3 bases and 3 bases, with 3 bases remaining between them. This CDR3 comprises 11 residues. This sample is part of a study of cytomegalovirus exposure and HLA in healthy donors. Background on the study: Out of about 179 million T cells, an earlier analysis found around 120 million unique TCR beta sequences in total.

Study outcomes and limitations: The study found most TCR sequences rare, yet found some public TCRs in many donors. A previous analysis found most TCR beta V segments productive roughly 90% or roughly 30% of the time. The authors considered a cluster of highly shared sequence variants likely to be a sequencing artifact.

The PCR was carried out with 60 Vbeta primers and 13 Jbeta primers. Assay: immunoSEQ multiplex PCR; the TCRdb copy retains only in-frame clones and omits some. Of roughly 200,000 clones in the sample, 80% to 90% were seen once. The TCR originated in a woman aged 25-40 years in good health and CMV-seronegative. What was sequenced was PBMCs. This chain uses TRBV19 with TRBJ2-7; D gene ambiguous. Here the CDR3 reads CASSIGYEQYF. The CDR3 DNA reads as TGTGCCAGTAGTATCGGCTACGAGCAGTACTTC.